This TCR beta chain was sequenced in a study of radiation and T cells in renal cell carcinoma. Indicated treatment: 15 Gy SBRT to primary tumor, nephrectomy 4 weeks later. Germline CDR1 is SGHTA and CDR2 is FQGNSA. V lost 3 bases to trimming and J lost 3 bases; unmatched junction nucleotides: 5. This CDR3 has 15 amino acids. On this clone itself: Its antigen is undetermined.

General study findings and limits: Compared with controls, irradiated tumors had more, larger dominant CDR3 motifs.

Clones were read by immunoSEQ multiplex PCR, and TCRdb kept only the in-frame ones, dropping some. The data hold 14,000 or so clones, with 64% observed a single time. The sequencing here drew on tumor tissue, taken from a patient whose treatment included radiotherapy and nephrectomy. The receptor was derived from a woman in her sixties or seventies with renal cell carcinoma. V and J are TRBV7-2 and TRBJ2-5; TRBD2 matches 9 bases. The CDR3 DNA reads as TGTGCCAGCAGCTTGAGACTAGCGGAGGAAGAGACCCAGTACTTC. Protein: CASSLRLAEEETQYF.